One and the same sample provided the 22 T cell receptor beta chains below, sequenced in a study of blood T cells in healthy people across ages. The use of a sample-barcoded 5' primer and a J-beta primer mix characterized a second PCR of roughly 7 to 11 cycles. Using its own MiXCR run on the 5' RACE reads, TCRdb lists one record per CDR3 protein. In the table there are about 780,000 distinct CDR3 sequences, roughly 24% of which are singletons. These data also featured in a second study, about T cells of mothers and their children.

Sample: blood. The receptor source for this set is a boy younger than 18 in good health.

CDR3 in amino acids: CASSSRDVSYEQYF. The CDR3 DNA reads TGCGCCAGCAGCTCCCGGGACGTCTCCTACGAGCAGTACTTC. V and J are TRBV5-1 and TRBJ2-7; D may correspond to TRBD1 or TRBD2 (5 bases each). Germline V gene data show CDR1 as SGHRS and CDR2 as YFSETQ. Deletions cut 3 bases from V and 0 bases from J, with 10 bases between. This CDR3 comprises 14 residues.

This sequence joins TRBV7-2 and TRBJ2-4, with 7 bases matching TRBD2. Germline values: CDR1 SGHTA, CDR2 FQGNSA. The CDR3 totals 14 residues. V shed 8 bases and J 6 bases; nucleotides not matched to a gene: 10. The CDR3 DNA is TGTGCCAGCGCCAGTCGAGGGGAGGGAAACATTCAGTACTTC. It encodes CASASRGEGNIQYF. Complete variable domain (other parts from reference TRBV7-2 and TRBJ2-4): GAGVSQSPSNKVTEKGKDVELRCDPISGHTALYWYRQSLGQGLEFLIYFQGNSAPDKSGLPSDRFSAERTGGSVSTLTIQRTQQEDSAVYLCASASRGEGNIQYFGAGTRLSVL.

This rearrangement joins TRBV12-3 or TRBV12-4 to TRBJ2-2; the match to TRBD1 covers 9 bases. The CDR3 is 14 amino acids. Trimming cost V 6 bases and J 6 bases; bases outside gene matches: 5. CDR3 protein: CASSGTGSSGELFF. CDR3 nucleotides: TGTGCCAGCAGCGGGACAGGGAGTTCCGGGGAGCTGTTTTTT.

This clonotype appeared a few times. The rearrangement links TRBV28 to TRBJ1-2; D is undetermined. Germline values: CDR1 MDHEN, CDR2 SYDVKM. The CDR3 contains 14 residues. V lost 7 bases to trimming and J lost 5 bases, with 17 bases between them. CDR3 nucleotides: TGTGCCAGCACCCTGGGTCAGCGGTCATATGGCTACACCTTC. The encoded protein is CASTLGQRSYGYTF.

Of note for this clonotype: Mismatch with germline at one junction end may stem from a read error. V usage is TRBV12-3 or TRBV12-4 and J usage is TRBJ2-5; tentative D call: TRBD1 (5 bases). The CDR3 covers 13 residues. CDR3 residues: CASRKTAQETQYF. CDR3 nucleotides: TGCGCCAGCAGAAAGACAGCTCAAGAGACCCAGTACTTC.

The chain carries TRBV10-2 and TRBJ2-5, with 8 bases lining up with TRBD2. The J call may be faulty, since TRBJ2-1 better matches the DNA end. The CDR3 is made up of 18 amino acids. Germline CDR1 is WSHSY and CDR2 is SAAADI. In nucleotides, the CDR3 is TGCGCCAGCAGTGAGTGGGGACTAGTACTCGAACGGGGCAATGAGCAGTTCTTC. This codes for CASSEWGLVLERGNEQFF.

The gene calls are TRBV6-5 and TRBJ2-5; 7 nucleotides agree with TRBD2. The J call may be mistaken, given a closer DNA end match to TRBJ2-7. Germline-derived CDR1 and CDR2 are MNHEY and SVGAGI. This CDR3 spans 13 amino acids. In nucleotides, the CDR3 is TGTGCCAGCAGGGGGACTATCGGCTACGAGCAGTACTTC. It is translated as CASRGTIGYEQYF.

The chain employs TRBV6-1 and TRBJ1-3; D remains unclear. The CDR3 loop spans 17 amino acids. V lost 2 bases, J lost 0 bases, and 14 bases lay in between. Per the germline V gene, CDR1 is MNHNS and CDR2 is SASEGT. CDR3 nucleotide sequence: TGTGCCAGCAGTGAATCGCTGTCGTCGAGCTCTGGAAACACCATATATTTT. It codes for CASSESLSSSSGNTIYF.

This clonotype was found once. This chain connects TRBV12-3 or TRBV12-4 to TRBJ2-5, with unresolved D. V lost 3 bases and J 11 bases, leaving 16 bases between the germline ends. The CDR3 has 13 amino acids. DNA of the CDR3: TGTGCCAGCAGTTTGTTAAGGTACTACAAGCAGTACTTC. Translating gives CASSLLRYYKQYF.

The gene calls are TRBV10-3 and TRBJ2-3; 8 bases map to TRBD2. From germline, CDR1 is ENHRY and CDR2 SYGVKD. Trimming removed 8 bases from V and 1 base from J; junction bases left unmatched: 5. This CDR3 region has 14 residues. The CDR3 loop reads CAISTSEGTDTQYF. For the CDR3, the DNA is TGTGCCATCTCGACTAGCGAAGGCACAGATACGCAGTATTTT.

The chain carries TRBV7-9 and TRBJ2-3; D is unresolved. V lost 11 bases and J 1 base, leaving 13 bases between the germline ends. This CDR3 is built from 13 residues. Germline CDR1 is SEHNR and CDR2 is FQNEAQ (reference sequence). The CDR3 nucleotides read TGTGCCGCCCAACGGTCTGGCACAGATACGCAGTATTTT. Amino acid sequence: CAAQRSGTDTQYF.

The table lists this clonotype with a few counts. Here the CDR3 omits its conserved ending phenylalanine or tryptophan, so a read error is the likely source. This chain connects TRBV4-1 to TRBJ2-1; 11 nucleotides match TRBD1. The CDR3 covers 16 residues. Germline loops: CDR1 MGHRA, CDR2 YSYEKL. V lost 6 bases and J lost 8; bases outside the gene matches: 12. CDR3 DNA: TGCGCCAGCAGTCCTACGCCGGGACAGGGGGACCATGAGCAGTTCCTC. Its translation is CASSPTPGQGDHEQFL.

The chain combines TRBV21-1 with TRBJ2-6. TRBV21-1 is labeled a pseudogene. The CDR3 is 15 amino acids. CDR3 in DNA: TGTGCCAGCACCTCAGCGATCTCTGGGGCCAACGTCCTGACTTTC. As protein: CASTSAISGANVLTF.

Comments on this clonotype: Because it lacks the conserved phenylalanine or tryptophan at the end, this CDR3 is likely a read error. The rearrangement links TRBV29-1 to TRBJ2-7; D might be TRBD2 (6 bases). Trimming cost V 3 bases and J 7 bases, with 10 bases left between them. Germline assignment: CDR1 SQVTM and CDR2 ANQGSEA. The CDR3 runs 11 residues. In DNA form, the CDR3 reads TGCAGCGTTGACCGGGAGTTTGAGCAGTACCTC. Amino acids: CSVDREFEQYL.

This clonotype appeared a few times. The J gene is TRBJ2-5, the V gene TRBV5-4; D is unresolved. The CDR3 has 14 amino acids. Trimming cost V 4 bases and J 1 base, with 11 bases left between them. The germline V gene encodes CDR1 SGHNT and CDR2 YYREEE (reference sequence). In nucleotides, the CDR3 is TGTGCCAGCAGCCCGGACGGATTCCAAGAGACCCAGTACTTC. This encodes CASSPDGFQETQYF.

This clonotype was counted ten times or more. V usage is TRBV18 and J usage is TRBJ2-5; D remains unclear. Germline values: CDR1 KGHSH, CDR2 LQKENI. V lost 2 bases and J lost 7, with 14 bases in between. CDR3 length: 14 amino acids. The CDR3 loop is CASSPNPNGGTQYF. Here the CDR3 DNA reads TGTGCCAGCTCACCAAATCCAAACGGCGGGACCCAGTACTTC. The full variable domain, with the rest looked up from reference TRBV18 and TRBJ2-5, is NAGVMQNPRHLVRRRGQEARLRCSPMKGHSHVYWYRQLPEEGLKFMVYLQKENIIDESGMPKERFSAEFPKEGPSILRIQQVVRGDSAAYFCASSPNPNGGTQYFGPGTRLLVL.

This clonotype was seen only a few times. This chain connects TRBV7-3 to TRBJ2-7; TRBD2 aligns across 10 bases. Unmatched junction bases numbered 10, after V lost 6 bases and J lost 5 bases. Germline CDR1 reads SGHTA; CDR2 reads FQGTGA. This CDR3 is 15 amino acids long. CDR3 DNA sequence: TGTGCCAGCAGTCGATCGGGACTAGCGAACGACGAGCAGTACTTC. Its translation is CASSRSGLANDEQYF.

This clonotype was observed a handful of times. The chain employs TRBV5-1 and TRBJ2-4; 7 nucleotides align to TRBD2. Trimming cost V 0 bases and J 9 bases; bases outside gene matches: 6. The CDR3 is 14 amino acids. Germline V gene data show CDR1 as SGHRS and CDR2 as YFSETQ. Here the CDR3 reads CASSLVGREGIQYF. CDR3 sequence (DNA): TGCGCCAGCAGCTTGGTAGGCAGGGAGGGCATTCAGTACTTC.

The CDR3 reads CASSLGTGAGVPLHF. As DNA, the CDR3 is TGTGCCAGCAGCTTGGGGACAGGGGCAGGTGTGCCCCTCCACTTT. The J gene is TRBJ1-6, the V gene TRBV7-9; 10 bases fit TRBD1. The trim removed 3 bases at V and 13 bases at J, leaving 9 bases unmatched. The CDR3 length is 15 residues. The germline CDR1 and CDR2 sequences are SEHNR and FQNEAQ (reference sequence).

This clonotype was picked up a small number of times. CDR3 sequence reads: CSVTGAGVNQPQHF. CDR3 nucleotides: TGCAGCGTTACAGGGGCGGGGGTTAATCAGCCCCAGCATTTT. The chain carries TRBV29-1 and TRBJ1-5, with 7 bases that match TRBD1. The V segment lost 5 bases and the J segment 4 bases; nucleotides outside the gene matches: 8. There are 14 residues in the CDR3. From germline, CDR1 is SQVTM and CDR2 ANQGSEA.

Only a few counts were recorded for this clonotype. The rearrangement joins TRBV12-3 or TRBV12-4 to TRBJ1-1, with D tentatively TRBD1 (6 bases). The CDR3 loop spans 12 amino acids. Trimming took off 6 bases at V and 14 bases at J, with 19 bases between the two ends. This CDR3 is CASSPAGTRDFF. The CDR3 DNA is TGTGCCAGCAGCCCCGCCGGGACACGAGACTTCTTT.

The chain carries TRBV24-1 and TRBJ2-5; 8 bases are a match to TRBD1. From germline, CDR1 is KGHDR and CDR2 SFDVKD. The CDR3 length is 15 residues. V lost 2 bases, J lost 1 base, and 2 bases stayed unmatched. CDR3 region: CATSDSTGAQETQYF. CDR3 in DNA: TGTGCCACCAGTGATTCGACAGGGGCCCAAGAGACCCAGTACTTC.